These 27 T cell receptor beta chains originate from one sample sequenced in a study of CD8+ T cells in alopecia areata. RNA was isolated and reverse transcribed to cDNA, the sequencing template. The protocol was immunoSEQ multiplex PCR, while the TCRdb copy is restricted to in-frame clones and leaves out a portion. The sample lists about 190,000 clones, approximately 61% occurring once. The treatment: oral pan-JAK inhibitor, 5-10 mg twice daily. The sample here was CD4+ T cells sorted from blood, taken at week 24, from a patient treated with tofacitinib. The receptors derive from a human donor with alopecia areata.

The chain links TRBV6-1 to TRBJ1-6, with D perhaps matching TRBD1 (6 bases). There are 13 residues in the CDR3. The V gene lost 1 base and the J gene lost 8 bases, with 6 bases spanning the gap. Germline V CDR1 and CDR2: MNHNS, SASEGT. The CDR3 DNA reads TGTGCCAGCAGTGAAGACAGGGATTCACCCCTCCACTTT. It codes for CASSEDRDSPLHF.

This chain joins TRBV5-6 and TRBJ2-7; 9 bases line up with TRBD1. Trimming cost V 3 bases and J 3 bases; bases outside gene matches: 7. The CDR3 is 15 amino acids. Germline values: CDR1 SGHDT, CDR2 YYEEEE. CDR3 protein: CASSWTGDRSYEQYF. The CDR3 bases are TGTGCCAGCAGCTGGACAGGGGACCGGAGCTACGAGCAGTACTTC.

V gene TRBV29-1 combines with J gene TRBJ1-5; D unclear. CDR1 and CDR2 from the germline V gene are SQVTM and ANQGSEA. The V end was cut by 4 bases, the J end by 0 bases, with 4 bases between. This CDR3 has 12 residues. The CDR3 DNA reads as TGCAGCGTTGGACATAGCAATCAGCCCCAGCATTTT. This gives the protein CSVGHSNQPQHF.

This chain's CDR3 is CASSPGQRSNYGYTF. The CDR3 coding sequence is TGCGCCAGCAGCCCGGGACAGAGATCTAACTATGGCTACACCTTC. The rearrangement links TRBV4-3 to TRBJ1-2; 7 bases align to TRBD1. The germline V gene encodes CDR1 LGHNA and CDR2 YSLEER. The CDR3 is 15 amino acids. Trimming cost V 4 bases and J 0 bases; bases outside gene matches: 5.

The J gene is TRBJ2-7, the V gene TRBV27; perhaps TRBD1 as D (5 bases). Germline V gene sequence: CDR1 MNHEY, CDR2 SMNVEV (reference sequence). The germline V and J ends were trimmed by 5 bases and 9 bases, with 14 bases remaining between them. This CDR3 has 12 amino acids. CDR3 in amino acids: CASSIRRARQYF. CDR3 bases: TGTGCCAGCAGTATCCGCAGGGCCCGGCAGTACTTC.

The rearrangement joins TRBV6-4 to TRBJ1-5; no definite D call. Trimming removed 3 bases at V and 4 bases at J, with 7 bases between. The CDR3 has 13 residues. Germline CDR1 is MRHNA and CDR2 is SNTAGT. Written as DNA, the CDR3 is TGTGCCAGCAGTGATGAGGCTAATCAGCCCCAGCATTTT. Protein product: CASSDEANQPQHF.

In its sample, this clone was seen a few times. The rearrangement joins TRBV18 to TRBJ2-1; D gene unclear. With 0 bases removed from V and 6 bases from J, the gap between germline ends came to 3 bases. The V gene's germline CDR1 is KGHSH and CDR2 LQKENI. CDR3 length: 12 residues. The CDR3 here is CASSPPGNEQFF. Written as DNA, the CDR3 is TGTGCCAGCTCACCACCTGGCAATGAGCAGTTCTTC.

This clone was seen only once. This chain connects TRBV29-1 to TRBJ1-2; D gene ambiguous. V was trimmed by 6 bases and J by 2 bases, leaving 16 bases between them. The CDR3 spans 14 residues. CDR1 is SQVTM and CDR2 is ANQGSEA in the germline V gene. The CDR3 DNA is TGCAGCGTCCGAGGGAGGGCTTTAAACTATGGCTACACCTTC. It specifies CSVRGRALNYGYTF.

This clone came up a few times. The junction differs from germline at one of its ends, possibly a read error. The chain links TRBV11-2 to TRBJ2-2; perhaps D is TRBD1 or TRBD2 (5 bases each). Germline loops: CDR1 SGHAT, CDR2 FQNNGV. The CDR3 totals 15 residues. The CDR3: CASRVPGTNTGELFF. DNA of the CDR3: TGTGCCAGCAGAGTCCCCGGGACGAATACCGGGGAGCTGTTTTTT. The variable domain in full, with the rest retrieved from reference TRBV11-2 and TRBJ2-2, is EAGVAQSPRYKIIEKRQSVAFWCNPISGHATLYWYQQILGQGPKLLIQFQNNGVVDDSQLPKDRFSAERLKGVDSTLKIQPAKLEDSAVYLCASRVPGTNTGELFFGEGSRLTVL.

The chain has TRBV29-1 and TRBJ1-2, with 8 positions matching TRBD1. CDR3 length equals 15 residues. Germline CDR1 SQVTM, CDR2 ANQGSEA. J lost 4 bases, V lost 6 bases, and 13 bases had no gene match. CDR3: CSVARGTGQSYGYTF. The CDR3 nucleotides read TGCAGCGTCGCTCGCGGGACAGGACAATCCTATGGCTACACCTTC.

This clone was seen only a few times. The gene calls are TRBV18 and TRBJ1-5, with TRBD1 identical over 7 bases. With V trimmed by 3 bases and J by 1 base, 3 bases remained unmatched. CDR1 and CDR2 (germline): KGHSH, LQKENI. The CDR3 consists of 15 residues. The CDR3 DNA follows: TGTGCCAGCTCACCCACGGGACAGAGCAATCAGCCCCAGCATTTT. Protein: CASSPTGQSNQPQHF.

The CDR3 here is CASRSPTGNSPLHF. The CDR3, as DNA: TGTGCCAGCAGGAGTCCCACAGGGAATTCACCCCTCCACTTT. The genes are TRBV2 and TRBJ1-6; tentative D call: TRBD1 (6 bases). Between the trimmed V and J ends, which lost 6 bases and 7 bases, there was a span of 13 bases. This CDR3 spans 14 amino acids. Germline values: CDR1 SNHLY, CDR2 FYNNEI.

The gene calls are TRBV7-9 and TRBJ1-2; D gene ambiguous. CDR3 length: 12 amino acids. Germline CDR1 is SEHNR and CDR2 is FQNEAQ (reference sequence). V lost 7 bases, J lost 2 bases, and 8 bases lay in between. The CDR3 loop reads CASTSGNYGYTF. CDR3 bases: TGTGCCAGCACGTCCGGGAACTATGGCTACACCTTC.

The chain carries TRBV29-1 and TRBJ1-1, with D perhaps TRBD1 (6 bases). This CDR3 has 16 amino acids. Germline CDR1 is SQVTM and CDR2 is ANQGSEA. Deletions cut 0 bases from V and 4 bases from J, with 18 bases between. CDR3 DNA: TGCAGCGTTGAAGAAGTCAGGGGCATATTGGGCACTGAAGCTTTCTTT. This codes for CSVEEVRGILGTEAFF.

This clone was found a few times. The chain employs TRBV18 and TRBJ2-5; maybe TRBD2 (5 bases). The CDR3 contains 16 residues. The V gene lost 6 bases and the J gene lost 5 bases, with 22 bases spanning the gap. The germline CDR1 and CDR2 sequences are KGHSH and LQKENI. CDR3 DNA: TGTGCCAGCTCTACTTCCCGCGGTGAGAGAGGGGAGACCCAGTACTTC. This translates into CASSTSRGERGETQYF.

The rearrangement uses TRBV10-3 and TRBJ1-1; D is uncertain. Trimming removed 4 bases at V and 1 base at J, with 7 bases between. This CDR3 has 13 residues. The germline CDR1 and CDR2 sequences are ENHRY and SYGVKD. CDR3 sequence: CAISVKANTEAFF. The CDR3 coding sequence is TGTGCCATCAGTGTAAAAGCGAACACTGAAGCTTTCTTT.

The chain links TRBV19 to TRBJ2-5; no clear D. This CDR3 is 12 amino acids long. The germline gives CDR1 LNHDA, CDR2 SQIVND (reference sequence). V lost 8 bases, J lost 5 bases, and 12 bases lay in between. CDR3 protein: CASGPTGETQYF. CDR3 bases: TGTGCCAGTGGCCCCACCGGGGAGACCCAGTACTTC.

The genes are TRBV29-1 and TRBJ2-7, with D possibly being TRBD1 (8 bases). The CDR3 has 13 residues. Germline V gene lookup returns CDR1 SQVTM and CDR2 ANQGSEA. Trimming took off 7 bases at V and 3 bases at J, with 16 bases between the two ends. The CDR3 is CSAGQGLNYEQYF. CDR3 nucleotides: TGCAGCGCTGGACAGGGACTAAACTACGAGCAGTACTTC.

Here the CDR3 reads CAWRTTEAFF. The CDR3 coding sequence is TGTGCCTGGAGAACCACTGAAGCTTTCTTT. The chain is built from TRBV30 and TRBJ1-1, with unresolved D. Germline V CDR1 and CDR2: GTSNPN, SVGIG (reference sequence). This CDR3 is built from 10 residues. Trimming cost V 3 bases and J 4 bases, with 3 bases left between them.

Written as DNA, the CDR3 is TGTGCCAGCTCACTCAAACTCTTGGGTGAGCAGTTCTTC. Translation: CASSLKLLGEQFF. V and J are TRBV18 and TRBJ2-1; D remains unclear. V gave up 4 bases and J gave up 9 bases, with 13 bases separating them. Looked up from germline, CDR1 is KGHSH and CDR2 is LQKENI. The CDR3 spans 13 residues.

This CDR3 is CSVAHREDQPQHF. For the CDR3, the DNA is TGCAGCGTCGCGCACAGGGAGGATCAGCCCCAGCATTTT. The chain recombines TRBV29-1 with TRBJ1-5, with a tentative D call TRBD1 (6 bases). Trimming cost V 6 bases and J 5 bases, with 14 bases left between them. Germline CDR1 SQVTM, CDR2 ANQGSEA. The CDR3 runs 13 residues.

The chain links TRBV9 to TRBJ1-5, with 9 bases aligning to TRBD1. The CDR3 loop spans 16 amino acids. V lost 3 bases, J lost 2 bases, and 6 bases stayed unmatched. Germline V CDR1 and CDR2: SGDLS, YYNGEE. The CDR3 protein is CASSEGTGYGNQPQHF. As DNA, the CDR3 is TGTGCCAGCAGCGAAGGGACAGGGTACGGCAATCAGCCCCAGCATTTT. Full variable domain (missing parts from reference TRBV9 and TRBJ1-5): DSGVTQTPKHLITATGQRVTLRCSPRSGDLSVYWYQQSLDQGLQFLIQYYNGEERAKGNILERFSAQQFPDLHSELNLSSLELGDSALYFCASSEGTGYGNQPQHFGDGTRLSIL.

V and J are TRBV4-3 and TRBJ2-3; D is perhaps TRBD1 or TRBD2 (5 bases each). The CDR3 is made up of 17 amino acids. The germline V gene encodes CDR1 LGHNA and CDR2 YSLEER. V dropped 0 bases and J dropped 0 bases, with 13 bases sitting between them. This CDR3 reads CASSQEPYGASTDTQYF. The CDR3 DNA reads TGCGCCAGCAGCCAAGAGCCCTACGGGGCTAGCACAGATACGCAGTATTTT.

This chain links TRBV7-2 with TRBJ1-2; no definite D call. CDR1 and CDR2 from the germline V gene are SGHTA and FQGNSA. V was trimmed by 1 base and J by 3 bases, leaving 12 bases between them. This CDR3 has 15 amino acids. The CDR3 protein is CASSLGLESYYGYTF. Here the CDR3 DNA reads TGTGCCAGCAGCTTAGGGTTGGAATCCTACTATGGCTACACCTTC.

The chain joins TRBV7-2 to TRBJ2-1, with D unclear. The CDR3 sequence is 15 residues long. Germline V gene data show CDR1 as SGHTA and CDR2 as FQGNSA. Trimming shortened V by 1 base and J by 2 bases, and 9 bases separated the two germline ends. The CDR3, as DNA: TGTGCCAGCAGCTTAGAGGCCGACCCCTACAATGAGCAGTTCTTC. Translated: CASSLEADPYNEQFF.

J is TRBJ2-7 and V is TRBV6-5; D is unclear. Germline CDR1 and CDR2: MNHEY and SVGAGI. The CDR3 is made up of 12 amino acids. Trimming removed 5 bases at V and 4 bases at J, with 9 bases between. The CDR3 region is CASSKSPYEQYF. CDR3 DNA: TGTGCCAGCAGTAAAAGCCCGTACGAGCAGTACTTC.

The chain combines TRBV28 with TRBJ1-2; TRBD1 aligns across 8 bases. Unmatched junction bases numbered 6, after V lost 4 bases and J lost 5 bases. The length of the CDR3 is 14 residues. The germline CDR1 and CDR2 sequences are MDHEN and SYDVKM. The CDR3 reads CASSSGGVKYGYTF. The DNA for the CDR3 is TGTGCCAGCAGTTCAGGGGGCGTGAAGTATGGCTACACCTTC.